The 18 T cell receptor beta chains listed next were all sequenced from one sample in a study of human T cells and chemical hapten exposure. TCRdb re-derived calls from the RACE reads in MiXCR, one entry per CDR3 protein. This table holds some 170,000 distinct CDR3 sequences, 25% to 35% found once. Time point denoted: patch test 3, about 24 weeks after DPC sensitization. As for treatment: therapeutic diphenylcyclopropenone sensitization with weekly scalp DPC. This sample comprised whole blood, obtained in connection with sensitization to the hapten diphenylcyclopropenone (DPC). All receptors come from a woman between 18 and 29 years old with alopecia areata. Some clones in this sample may be carry-over from other donors' samples.

V and J are TRBV10-3 and TRBJ2-1; 7 bases match TRBD1. The CDR3 spans 12 residues. Germline V gene lookup returns CDR1 ENHRY and CDR2 SYGVKD. V dropped 7 bases and J dropped 10; count of bases not matched to a gene: 7. CDR3 coding DNA: TGTGCCATCACCCCAGGGACAGCAGAGCAGTTCTTC. Its protein is CAITPGTAEQFF.

The J gene is TRBJ1-6, the V gene TRBV5-1; D is unclear. CDR3 length: 13 residues. The germline gives CDR1 SGHRS, CDR2 YFSETQ. V was clipped by 9 bases and J by 7 bases, with 14 bases between them. Here the CDR3 reads CATSVSSNSPLHF. CDR3 in DNA: TGCGCCACCTCAGTGAGTTCGAATTCACCCCTCCACTTT. Supplemented by reference TRBV5-1 and TRBJ1-6, the full variable domain reads KAGVTQTPRYLIKTRGQQVTLSCSPISGHRSVSWYQQTPGQGLQFLFEYFSETQRNKGNFPGRFSGRQFSNSRSEMNVSTLELGDSALYLCATSVSSNSPLHFGNGTRLTVT.

The chain has TRBV21-1 and TRBJ2-6; the table's D call TRBD1 went unverified against the DNA. TRBV21-1 is a pseudogene segment. This CDR3 is built from 19 residues. The CDR3 sequence is CARNAPPGQGSSGANVLTF. Here the CDR3 DNA reads TGTGCCCGCAACGCTCCTCCGGGACAGGGGTCCTCTGGGGCCAACGTCCTGACTTTC.

This rearrangement joins TRBV29-1 to TRBJ1-3; 9 bases line up with TRBD1. CDR1 is SQVTM, CDR2 ANQGSEA, per germline. The CDR3 runs 16 residues. Trimming cost V 2 bases and J 2 bases; bases outside gene matches: 7. The CDR3 DNA follows: TGCAGCGTTGAATCTTGGACAGGGGACACTGGAAACACCATATATTTT. Protein product: CSVESWTGDTGNTIYF. The full variable domain, completed using reference TRBV29-1 and TRBJ1-3, is SAVISQKPSRDICQRGTSLTIQCQVDSQVTMMFWYRQQPGQSLTLIATANQGSEATYESGFVIDKFPISRPNLTFSTLTVSNMSPEDSSIYLCSVESWTGDTGNTIYFGEGSWLTVV.

This chain uses TRBV6-6 with TRBJ1-2; no reliable D call. V was shortened by 8 bases and J by 2 bases, with 9 bases between the two germline ends. This CDR3 spans 12 amino acids. From germline, CDR1 is MNHNY and CDR2 SVGAGI (reference sequence). In DNA form, the CDR3 reads TGTGCCAGCGGCCGGGAGAACTATGGCTACACCTTC. Translation: CASGRENYGYTF.

This sequence joins TRBV15 and TRBJ1-1; D remains ambiguous. Trimming shortened V by 8 bases and J by 1 base, and 17 bases separated the two germline ends. This CDR3 comprises 15 residues. Germline values: CDR1 LNHNV, CDR2 YYDKDF (reference sequence). The CDR3 sequence: CATSRRLNANTEAFF. The CDR3 nucleotides read TGTGCCACCTCCCGCCGGCTTAACGCGAACACTGAAGCTTTCTTT.

The chain links TRBV28 to TRBJ2-1; D remains unclear. This CDR3 spans 15 amino acids. V was trimmed by 5 bases and J by 8 bases, leaving 19 bases between them. Germline assignment: CDR1 MDHEN and CDR2 SYDVKM. CDR3 bases: TGTGCCAGCAGTCCCCAACGGTTAAGCGTCGATGAGCAGTTCTTC. It specifies CASSPQRLSVDEQFF. Looking up the rest from reference TRBV28 and TRBJ2-1 gives the full variable domain: DVKVTQSSRYLVKRTGEKVFLECVQDMDHENMFWYRQDPGLGLRLIYFSYDVKMKEKGDIPEGYSVSREKKERFSLILESASTNQTSMYLCASSPQRLSVDEQFFGPGTRLTVL.

This clonotype was recorded many times. This chain joins TRBV6-1 and TRBJ2-6; D is uncertain. Trimming took off 10 bases at V and 0 bases at J, with 13 bases between the two ends. The CDR3 runs 15 residues. The germline V gene has CDR1 MNHNS and CDR2 SASEGT. CDR3 nucleotide sequence: TGTGCCACCAACCCACAGAGCTCTGGGGCCAACGTCCTGACTTTC. It is translated as CATNPQSSGANVLTF.

The chain combines TRBV4-3 with TRBJ1-2; 8 positions agree with TRBD1. CDR1 LGHNA and CDR2 YSLEER come from the germline V gene. V was clipped by 3 bases and J by 4 bases; unmatched bases: 7. CDR3 length: 15 residues. CDR3 coding DNA: TGCGCCAGCAGCCAGGAACCGGGACAGGTCTATGGCTACACCTTC. Amino acid sequence: CASSQEPGQVYGYTF.

This clonotype was seen repeatedly, ten times or more. An end of the junction differs from the germline gene, which may be a read error. The gene calls are TRBV9 and TRBJ1-6; D remains unclear. The CDR3 is made up of 15 amino acids. Germline CDR1 is SGDLS and CDR2 is YYNGEE. In DNA, the CDR3 is TGTGCCAGCAGCGTAGAAGCCTTCTCGGGTTCACCCCTCCCCTTT. Its translation: CASSVEAFSGSPLPF.

The chain employs TRBV20-1 and TRBJ2-3; 12 nucleotides match TRBD1. The germline gives CDR1 DFQATT, CDR2 SNEGSKA (reference sequence). The length of the CDR3 is 16 residues. V was pared by 5 bases and J by 1 base, with 7 bases of the junction left unmatched. CDR3 coding DNA: TGCAGTGCTCCTCCGGGACAGGGGGCGGGCACAGATACGCAGTATTTT. Protein: CSAPPGQGAGTDTQYF.

J is TRBJ2-7 and V is TRBV7-9, with 7 bases fitting TRBD1. The ends lost 4 bases at V and 1 base at J; junction bases unmatched: 4. The CDR3 runs 14 residues. The V gene's germline CDR1 is SEHNR and CDR2 FQNEAQ (reference sequence). The CDR3 loop is CASSSGQKSYEQYF. In nucleotides, the CDR3 is TGTGCCAGCAGCTCGGGACAGAAGTCCTACGAGCAGTACTTC.

This sequence joins TRBV10-3 and TRBJ1-1; 8 bases map to TRBD1. In germline, CDR1 is ENHRY, CDR2 SYGVKD. CDR3 size: 14 residues. V lost 5 bases to trimming and J lost 4 bases; unmatched junction nucleotides: 6. Here the CDR3 DNA reads TGTGCCATCAGTAAGGACAGGGAGGTCACTGAAGCTTTCTTT. This translates into CAISKDREVTEAFF.

V gene TRBV7-8 combines with J gene TRBJ1-2, with 7 bases matching TRBD1. The CDR3 has 14 residues. Unmatched junction bases numbered 4, after V lost 3 bases and J lost 3 bases. Germline V CDR1 and CDR2: SGHVS, FQNEAQ. CDR3 bases: TGTGCCAGCAGCTTGACAGGGAGGGACTATGGCTACACCTTC. This sequence encodes CASSLTGRDYGYTF.

The V and J genes are TRBV20-1 and TRBJ2-1, with D unresolved. CDR1 is DFQATT and CDR2 is SNEGSKA in the germline V gene (reference sequence). This CDR3 contains 14 residues. V was trimmed by 6 bases and J by 7 bases, leaving 19 bases between them. The CDR3 loop is CSAPYLAGGNEQFF. In DNA, the CDR3 is TGCAGTGCGCCATATTTAGCTGGTGGGAATGAGCAGTTCTTC.

This clonotype was detected only a few times. This sequence joins TRBV2 and TRBJ1-5; no reliable D call. This CDR3 spans 15 amino acids. V dropped 6 bases and J dropped 0 bases, with 12 bases sitting between them. CDR1 and CDR2 (germline): SNHLY, FYNNEI. CDR3 nucleotide sequence: TGTGCCAGCAGCCCAGCCGGTAGTAGCAATCAGCCCCAGCATTTT. Protein sequence: CASSPAGSSNQPQHF.

This clonotype was seen more than once but under ten times. The chain couples TRBV9 to TRBJ1-1; 9 bases line up with TRBD1. J was trimmed by 6 bases and V by 3 bases; bases with no gene match: 9. Germline V gene sequence: CDR1 SGDLS, CDR2 YYNGEE. CDR3 size: 15 residues. The CDR3: CASSARQGGLAEAFF. Written as DNA, the CDR3 is TGTGCCAGCAGCGCCAGACAGGGGGGGCTCGCTGAAGCTTTCTTT.

CDR3: CASSATGVRSPLHF. The CDR3 DNA sequence: TGTGCCAGCAGCGCCACAGGGGTTCGATCACCCCTCCACTTT. The J gene is TRBJ1-6, the V gene TRBV9, with 7 nucleotides matching TRBD1. CDR3 length equals 14 residues. The ends lost 3 bases at V and 10 bases at J; junction bases unmatched: 7. Germline loops: CDR1 SGDLS, CDR2 YYNGEE.